This TCR beta chain was captured in a study of blood T cell repertoires in COVID-19. Deletions cut 3 bases from V and 8 bases from J, with 19 bases between. The CDR3 totals 15 residues. Germline V gives CDR1 SEHNR, CDR2 FQNEAQ (reference sequence). As originally analysed: Reference gene primers were amplified, and this amplification served to estimate nucleated cell counts. Produced via immunoSEQ multiplex PCR; TCRdb's table is partial and in-frame only. D and trimming were read from the DNA, whereas the V and J calls and clone size are those reported in that table. The sample consists of 120,000 or so clones, about 85% of them appearing once.

This chain links TRBV7-9 with TRBJ1-2; the D gene is possibly TRBD1 (5 bases). The TCR comes from a man between 65 and 85 years old with acute or convalescent COVID-19. The specimen was peripheral blood. This CDR3 is CASSFTSGTSGGYTF. The CDR3 coding sequence is TGTGCCAGCAGCTTTACTTCCGGGACTTCGGGAGGCTACACCTTC.